These 22 T cell receptor beta chains share one sample of origin, sequenced in a study of PD-1 blockade in classical Hodgkin lymphoma. The table came from immunoSEQ multiplex PCR; TCRdb's copy has only in-frame clones and leaves some out. The sample holds some 96,000 clones, around 93% seen once. Time point reported: cycle 4 day 1 (C4D1), after less than 7 weeks of nivolumab. Relapse was seen in all patients after autologous stem cell transplantation, and brentuximab vedotin exposure was variable. The sequences come from peripheral blood mononuclear cells (PBMCs), collected before the fourth cycle of nivolumab. These receptors originate from a human donor with classical Hodgkin lymphoma.

This chain uses TRBV7-9 with TRBJ2-1, with 8 bases identical to TRBD2. The germline gives CDR1 SEHNR, CDR2 FQNEAQ (reference sequence). The trim removed 0 bases at V and 8 bases at J, leaving 6 bases unmatched. The CDR3 spans 15 residues. The CDR3 DNA reads TGTGCCAGCAGCTTAGCTAGCGGGGCCGGGGATGAGCAGTTCTTC. It is translated as CASSLASGAGDEQFF.

The gene calls are TRBV14 and TRBJ2-5; D may be TRBD1 or TRBD2 (7 bases each). Germline V gene sequence: CDR1 SGHDN, CDR2 FVKESK. V was clipped by 3 bases and J by 5 bases, with 19 bases between them. The CDR3 is made up of 16 amino acids. Here the CDR3 reads CASSQRGGQRRETQYF. The CDR3 nucleotides are TGTGCCAGCAGCCAGAGGGGGGGACAGCGTCGGGAGACCCAGTACTTC.

The V gene is TRBV28, the J gene TRBJ1-2, with 10 bases lining up with TRBD1. The junction had 7 bases not matched to a gene; V was cut back by 6 bases and J by 6 bases. CDR3 size: 14 residues. CDR1 is MDHEN and CDR2 is SYDVKM in the germline V gene. As DNA, the CDR3 is TGTGCCAGCAGGTTCGCGGGGACAGGGGATGGCTACACCTTC. Translated, it gives CASRFAGTGDGYTF.

The J gene is TRBJ2-1, the V gene TRBV6-1, with 9 bases identical to TRBD1. Germline CDR1 reads MNHNS; CDR2 reads SASEGT. The CDR3 has 15 amino acids. V was pared by 4 bases and J by 6 bases, with 7 bases of the junction left unmatched. The CDR3 DNA reads as TGTGCCAGCAGTGCAGACAGGGGGTACGGCAATGAGCAGTTCTTC. It codes for CASSADRGYGNEQFF.

The rearrangement joins TRBV18 to TRBJ2-3; 7 positions agree with TRBD2. The CDR3 loop spans 16 amino acids. Germline CDR1 reads KGHSH; CDR2 reads LQKENI. After removal of 1 base from V and 0 bases from J, the junction contained 4 bases not matched to a gene. CDR3 bases: TGTGCCAGCTCACCACTTAGCGGGTCTAGCACAGATACGCAGTATTTT. It is translated as CASSPLSGSSTDTQYF.

The chain couples TRBV10-1 to TRBJ2-1; D could derive from TRBD1 or TRBD2 (5 bases each). V lost 7 bases, J lost 8 bases, and 30 bases lay in between. The CDR3 is made up of 18 amino acids. The V gene's germline CDR1 is WNHNN and CDR2 SYGVQD (reference sequence). Written as DNA, the CDR3 is TGCGCCAGCAAGTACCGGGACGGAAGGGTAGGCGGAAGCGATGAGCAGTTCTTC. The encoded protein is CASKYRDGRVGGSDEQFF.

The rearrangement uses TRBV6-6 and TRBJ2-5, with D perhaps matching TRBD1 (6 bases). CDR3 size: 14 residues. Trimming took off 5 bases at V and 3 bases at J, with 13 bases between the two ends. Germline V gives CDR1 MNHNY, CDR2 SVGAGI (reference sequence). The CDR3 loop is CASSPDGQKETQYF. CDR3 nucleotides: TGTGCCAGCAGTCCGGACGGACAGAAAGAGACCCAGTACTTC.

The chain links TRBV28 to TRBJ2-7; D not certain. Between the trimmed V and J ends, which lost 11 bases and 6 bases, there was a span of 11 bases. Germline V gene lookup returns CDR1 MDHEN and CDR2 SYDVKM. CDR3 length: 10 residues. This chain's CDR3 is CAPGLCEQYF. The CDR3 DNA is TGTGCCCCTGGGCTGTGCGAGCAGTACTTC. The full variable domain, with the rest looked up from reference TRBV28 and TRBJ2-7, is DVKVTQSSRYLVKRTGEKVFLECVQDMDHENMFWYRQDPGLGLRLIYFSYDVKMKEKGDIPEGYSVSREKKERFSLILESASTNQTSMYLCAPGLCEQYFGPGTRLTVT.

The chain employs TRBV9 and TRBJ2-3, with D possibly TRBD2 on 6 matching bases. V was clipped by 0 bases and J by 0 bases, with 8 bases between them. Looked up from germline, CDR1 is SGDLS and CDR2 is YYNGEE. The CDR3 totals 15 residues. This CDR3 reads CASSVGGGSTDTQYF. The CDR3 nucleotides are TGTGCCAGCAGCGTAGGTGGAGGGAGCACAGATACGCAGTATTTT.

The rearrangement uses TRBV5-5 and TRBJ2-5; D gene uncertain. CDR3 length: 12 residues. Between the trimmed V and J ends, which lost 3 bases and 3 bases, there was a span of 6 bases. Germline CDR1 reads SGHKS; CDR2 reads YYEKEE (reference sequence). Here the CDR3 reads CASSSDEETQYF. For the CDR3, the DNA is TGTGCCAGCAGCTCGGACGAAGAGACCCAGTACTTC.

The chain is built from TRBV29-1 and TRBJ2-5; D is undetermined. There are 13 residues in the CDR3. V was shortened by 4 bases and J by 1 base, with 10 bases between the two germline ends. CDR1 is SQVTM and CDR2 is ANQGSEA in the germline V gene. The CDR3, as DNA: TGCAGCGTTGGGCTGGTTTTCCAAGAGACCCAGTACTTC. Its protein product is CSVGLVFQETQYF.

This chain's CDR3 is CASSFGTSFYEQYF. CDR3 nucleotide sequence: TGTGCCAGCAGTTTTGGGACTAGCTTCTACGAGCAGTACTTC. This rearrangement joins TRBV27 to TRBJ2-7, with TRBD2 matching 9 bases. Germline CDR1 and CDR2: MNHEY and SMNVEV (reference sequence). With V trimmed by 3 bases and J by 3 bases, 3 bases remained unmatched. The CDR3 sequence is 14 residues long.

In nucleotides, the CDR3 is TGCAGCGTTGAAAAGGGAGGGGGCCTGTACTTC. This sequence encodes CSVEKGGGLYF. The chain employs TRBV29-1 and TRBJ2-7; perhaps D is TRBD1 or TRBD2 (7 bases each). Germline V gene lookup returns CDR1 SQVTM and CDR2 ANQGSEA. The ends were cut back, 2 bases at V and 12 bases at J, with 14 bases in the middle. There are 11 residues in the CDR3.

The chain combines TRBV27 with TRBJ2-1; no firm D call. This CDR3 is built from 13 residues. Germline values: CDR1 MNHEY, CDR2 SMNVEV (reference sequence). Trimming removed 3 bases at V and 4 bases at J, with 7 bases between. CDR3 region: CASSLDLYNEQFF. CDR3 coding DNA: TGTGCCAGCAGTTTGGACCTATACAATGAGCAGTTCTTC.

This rearrangement joins TRBV4-2 to TRBJ1-1, with D hard to call. The CDR3 totals 15 residues. Germline V gene data show CDR1 as LGHNA and CDR2 as YNFKEQ. V lost 5 bases and J lost 1, with 14 bases in between. DNA of the CDR3: TGTGCCAGCAGCTCGACTCAAATGCGGAACACTGAAGCTTTCTTT. The encoded protein is CASSSTQMRNTEAFF.

V usage is TRBV28 and J usage is TRBJ2-5, with D perhaps being TRBD1 or TRBD2 (5 bases each). Germline V lookup: CDR1 MDHEN, CDR2 SYDVKM. The CDR3 loop spans 14 amino acids. Trimming stripped 5 bases from V and 2 bases from J, with 12 bases between. The CDR3 loop reads CASSVGDLQETQYF. The CDR3 nucleotides are TGTGCCAGCAGTGTGGGGGACCTACAAGAGACCCAGTACTTC.

This chain links TRBV7-3 with TRBJ2-1; D remains ambiguous. Germline V gene sequence: CDR1 SGHTA, CDR2 FQGTGA. The CDR3 loop spans 15 amino acids. The V end lost 5 bases, the J end lost 0 bases, and 11 bases lay between the germline ends. CDR3 bases: TGTGCCAGCAGCACAGCCGCCAGCTCCTACAATGAGCAGTTCTTC. It is translated as CASSTAASSYNEQFF. The full variable domain, its missing parts supplied by reference TRBV7-3 and TRBJ2-1, is GAGVSQTPSNKVTEKGKYVELRCDPISGHTALYWYRQSLGQGPEFLIYFQGTGAADDSGLPNDRFFAVRPEGSVSTLKIQRTERGDSAVYLCASSTAASSYNEQFFGPGTRLTVL.

The chain couples TRBV5-6 to TRBJ1-2, with TRBD1 identical over 7 bases. The trim removed 6 bases at V and 5 bases at J, leaving 13 bases unmatched. Germline CDR1 SGHDT, CDR2 YYEEEE. There are 15 residues in the CDR3. CDR3 nucleotide sequence: TGTGCCAGCACCCCGAGGGGGACAGCGGAATATGGCTACACCTTC. Amino acid sequence: CASTPRGTAEYGYTF.

This clone is a singleton in its sample. CDR3 region: CASSPIAGSTDTQYF. CDR3 coding DNA: TGCGCCAGCAGCCCGATAGCGGGGAGCACAGATACGCAGTATTTT. The chain couples TRBV5-1 to TRBJ2-3; TRBD2 aligns across 8 bases. The CDR3 runs 15 residues. V was pared by 4 bases and J by 0 bases, with 4 bases of the junction left unmatched. From germline, CDR1 is SGHRS and CDR2 YFSETQ.

The chain combines TRBV30 with TRBJ2-5; 7 nucleotides align to TRBD1. The CDR3 covers 13 residues. J lost 1 base, V lost 5 bases, and 4 bases had no gene match. Looked up from germline, CDR1 is GTSNPN and CDR2 is SVGIG (reference sequence). The CDR3: CAWDRDSQETQYF. DNA of the CDR3: TGTGCCTGGGACCGGGACAGCCAAGAGACCCAGTACTTC.

As concerns this clone: This sample includes further DNA sequences coding for the same CDR3. The chain combines TRBV5-1 with TRBJ1-1; D is unclear. This CDR3 region has 14 residues. V was clipped by 0 bases and J by 2 bases, with 8 bases between them. Germline assignment: CDR1 SGHRS and CDR2 YFSETQ. The CDR3 DNA follows: TGCGCCAGCAGCTTGGTAGCGGGAAACACTGAAGCTTTCTTT. As protein: CASSLVAGNTEAFF.

The chain employs TRBV18 and TRBJ1-2; unclear D gene. The CDR3 runs to 14 residues. Trimming left V 1 base short and J 3 bases short, with 9 bases between. Germline CDR1 and CDR2: KGHSH and LQKENI. The CDR3 is CASSPLWGYYGYTF. The DNA of the CDR3 is TGTGCCAGCTCACCACTGTGGGGATACTATGGCTACACCTTC.